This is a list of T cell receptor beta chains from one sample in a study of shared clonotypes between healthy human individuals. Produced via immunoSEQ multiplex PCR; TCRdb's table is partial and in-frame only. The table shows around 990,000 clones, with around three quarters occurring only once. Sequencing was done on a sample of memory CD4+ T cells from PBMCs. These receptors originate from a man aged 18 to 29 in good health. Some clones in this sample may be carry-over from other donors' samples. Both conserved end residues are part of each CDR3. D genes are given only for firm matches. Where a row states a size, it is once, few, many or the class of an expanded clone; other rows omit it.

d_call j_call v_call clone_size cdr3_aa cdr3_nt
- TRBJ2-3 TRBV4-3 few CASSPGAQTDTQYF TGCGCCAGCAGCCCCGGGGCTCAGACAGATACGCAGTATTTT
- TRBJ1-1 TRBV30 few CAWRKMNTEAFF TGTGCCTGGAGAAAAATGAACACTGAAGCTTTCTTT
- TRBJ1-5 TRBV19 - CASSIRKGPQHF TGTGCCAGTAGTATTCGTAAAGGGCCCCAGCATTTT
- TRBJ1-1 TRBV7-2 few CASSSDLRGGTEAFF TGTGCCAGCAGCTCCGACCTCAGGGGTGGCACTGAAGCTTTCTTT
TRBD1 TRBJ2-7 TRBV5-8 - CASRIQGRSGEQYF TGTGCCAGCAGGATACAGGGGAGATCGGGCGAGCAGTACTTC
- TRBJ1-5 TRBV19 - CASSIRGYSNQPQHF TGTGCCAGTAGTATTCGGGGATATAGCAATCAGCCCCAGCATTTT
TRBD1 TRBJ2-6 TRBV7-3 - CASSPGGGANVLTF TGTGCCAGCAGCCCAGGGGGTGGGGCCAACGTCCTGACTTTC
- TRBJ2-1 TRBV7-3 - CASSLRAGAFF TGTGCCAGCAGCTTAAGGGCAGGAGCGTTCTTC
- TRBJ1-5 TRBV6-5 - CASTAAVNQPQHF TGTGCCAGCACGGCGGCGGTAAATCAGCCCCAGCATTTT
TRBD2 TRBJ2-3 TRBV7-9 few CASSLGIAGGADTQYF TGTGCCAGCAGCTTAGGAATAGCGGGAGGAGCAGATACGCAGTATTTT
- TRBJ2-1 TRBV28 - CASSPPREHNEQFF TGTGCCAGCAGTCCACCCCGGGAACACAATGAGCAGTTCTTC
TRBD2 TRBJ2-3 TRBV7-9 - CASSFSSGRATDTQYF TGTGCCAGCAGCTTTTCTAGCGGGAGGGCCACAGATACGCAGTATTTT
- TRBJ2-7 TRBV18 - CASSPAGPTYEQYF TGTGCCAGCTCACCAGCGGGTCCTACCTACGAGCAGTACTTC
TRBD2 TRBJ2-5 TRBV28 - CASSRISLARQETQYF TGTGCCAGCAGTCGTATCTCACTAGCGCGACAAGAGACCCAGTACTTC
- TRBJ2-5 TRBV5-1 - CASSPPGAGGETQYF TGCGCCAGCAGCCCACCGGGGGCCGGAGGGGAGACCCAGTACTTC
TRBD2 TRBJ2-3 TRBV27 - CASSLLLPLAGDTDTQYF TGTGCCAGCAGTTTACTCCTCCCGCTAGCGGGAGATACAGATACGCAGTATTTT
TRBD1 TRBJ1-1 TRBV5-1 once CASSRQGKSEAFF TGCGCCAGCAGTCGACAGGGGAAGTCTGAAGCTTTCTTT
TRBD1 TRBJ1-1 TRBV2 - CASSGTGGEAFF TGTGCCAGCAGCGGGACAGGGGGTGAAGCTTTCTTT
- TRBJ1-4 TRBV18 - CASSPQGATNEKLFF TGTGCCAGCTCACCACAGGGAGCAACTAATGAAAAACTGTTTTTT
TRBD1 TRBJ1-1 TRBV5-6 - CASSSDRENTEAFF TGTGCCAGCAGCAGTGACAGGGAGAACACTGAAGCTTTCTTT
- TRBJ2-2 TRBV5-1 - CASSLAGLPRGTGELFF TGCGCCAGCAGCTTGGCAGGACTTCCTCGTGGCACCGGGGAGCTGTTTTTT
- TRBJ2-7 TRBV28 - CASTPGPKTYEQYF TGTGCCAGCACCCCTGGGCCGAAGACATACGAGCAGTACTTC
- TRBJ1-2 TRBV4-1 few CASSQDSDYDYGYTF TGCGCCAGCAGCCAAGATTCAGATTATGACTATGGCTACACCTTC
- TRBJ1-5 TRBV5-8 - CASTGLYSNQPQHF TGTGCCAGCACTGGGCTTTATAGCAATCAGCCCCAGCATTTT
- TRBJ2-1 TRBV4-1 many CASSQVDLGLSYNEQFF TGCGCCAGCAGCCAAGTCGATCTCGGACTCTCCTACAATGAGCAGTTCTTC
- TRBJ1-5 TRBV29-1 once CSVVNRDPYGNQPQHF TGCAGCGTAGTAAACAGGGACCCATATGGCAATCAGCCCCAGCATTTT
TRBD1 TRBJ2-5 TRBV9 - CASSMGQGWETQYF TGTGCCAGCAGCATGGGACAGGGGTGGGAGACCCAGTACTTC
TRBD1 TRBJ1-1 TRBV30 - CAFAGTGRGYTEAFF TGTGCCTTCGCCGGGACAGGGAGAGGGTACACTGAAGCTTTCTTT
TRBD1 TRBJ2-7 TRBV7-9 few CAGGRDRGREQYF TGTGCCGGGGGCCGGGACAGGGGCCGCGAGCAGTACTTC
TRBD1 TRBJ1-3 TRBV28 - CASDSRDRVFSGNTIYF TGTGCCAGCGATAGCCGGGACAGGGTCTTTTCTGGAAACACCATATATTTT
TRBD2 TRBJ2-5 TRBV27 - CASRTSVVGTQYF TGTGCCAGCCGGACTAGTGTAGTTGGGACCCAGTACTTC
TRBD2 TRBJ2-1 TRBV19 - CASRGLAGWNEQFF TGTGCCAGTAGGGGGCTAGCGGGATGGAATGAGCAGTTCTTC
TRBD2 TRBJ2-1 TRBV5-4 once CASSYLAGVSLRGEQFF TGTGCCAGCAGCTATTTAGCGGGAGTCTCCCTAAGGGGTGAGCAGTTCTTC
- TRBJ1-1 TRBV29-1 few CSVNRELSTEAFF TGCAGCGTGAACAGGGAGTTGAGCACTGAAGCTTTCTTT
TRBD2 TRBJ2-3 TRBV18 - CASSPGGLAADTQYF TGTGCCAGCTCACCAGGGGGACTAGCGGCAGATACGCAGTATTTT
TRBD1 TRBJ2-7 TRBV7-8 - CASSLEGQASYEQYF TGTGCCAGCAGCTTAGAGGGACAGGCCTCCTACGAGCAGTACTTC
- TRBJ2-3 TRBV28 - CATRVGRRDTQYF TGTGCCACCAGGGTTGGGCGCAGGGATACGCAGTATTTT
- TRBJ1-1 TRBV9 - CASSVAGDLRMNTEAFF TGTGCCAGCAGCGTAGCTGGGGACCTCAGAATGAACACTGAAGCTTTCTTT
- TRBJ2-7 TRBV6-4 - CASSESPGYEQYF TGTGCCAGCAGTGAGTCGCCGGGGTACGAGCAGTACTTC
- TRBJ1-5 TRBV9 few CASSARDGSNQPQHF TGTGCCAGCAGCGCCCGGGACGGAAGCAATCAGCCCCAGCATTTT
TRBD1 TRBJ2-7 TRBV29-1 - CSVKIGTGFSYEQYF TGCAGCGTAAAGATAGGGACAGGGTTCTCCTACGAGCAGTACTTC
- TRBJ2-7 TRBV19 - CASSPQGQGPYEQYF TGTGCCAGTAGTCCCCAGGGTCAGGGACCCTACGAGCAGTACTTC
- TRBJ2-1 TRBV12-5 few CASGLREFSEQFF TGTGCTAGTGGTTTGAGGGAGTTTAGCGAGCAGTTCTTC
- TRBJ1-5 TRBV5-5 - CASSLQGSNQPQHF TGTGCCAGCAGCTTGCAGGGTAGCAATCAGCCCCAGCATTTT
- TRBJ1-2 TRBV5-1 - CASSLAGNDYGYTF TGCGCCAGCAGCTTGGCGGGGAATGACTATGGCTACACCTTC
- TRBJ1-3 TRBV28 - CASSYLTGAGNTIYF TGTGCCAGCTCATATCTTACGGGCGCTGGAAACACCATATATTTT
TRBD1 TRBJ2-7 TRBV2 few CASRAGQGAPGQYF TGTGCCAGCAGAGCGGGACAGGGGGCCCCCGGGCAGTACTTC
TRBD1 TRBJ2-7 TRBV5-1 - CASSYGQDLSEQYF TGCGCCAGCAGTTACGGACAGGACCTCTCGGAGCAGTACTTC
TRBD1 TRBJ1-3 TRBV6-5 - CASSRTGGFGNTIYF TGTGCCAGCAGTCGAACAGGGGGATTCGGAAACACCATATATTTT
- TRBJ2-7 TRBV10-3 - CAISELGGLPYEQYF TGTGCCATCAGTGAGTTGGGGGGGCTCCCCTACGAGCAGTACTTC
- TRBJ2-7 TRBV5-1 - CASSLGQAPLAGYEQYF TGCGCCAGCAGCTTGGGGCAGGCCCCACTGGCAGGCTACGAGCAGTACTTC
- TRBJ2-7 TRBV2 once CASSNQGWEQYF TGTGCCAGCAGTAACCAGGGTTGGGAGCAGTACTTC